This paragraph reports one TCR beta chain. There is no known antigen for this receptor. Per-base qualities were not stored, and no clone one base away is much larger. Preparation of the library involved the immunoSEQ multiplex PCR assay. The multiplex PCR relied on a mix of 60 forward primers for TCR Vbeta segments and 13 reverse primers for TCR Jbeta segments. Amplification of the CDR3 region of rearranged TCR beta genes was performed with a multiplex PCR assay on genomic DNA. The Illumina HiSeq System was used to sequence the amplified TCR beta libraries as 87-base-pair reads. On the study's bioinformatics: In a later analysis, tens of millions of unique TCR beta chains were counted across the 666 repertoires, and roughly 11 million of these chains were shared by at least two donors. A nearest-neighbor algorithm error-corrected the raw reads and collapsed the reads into unique sequences, merging closely related sequences to remove PCR and sequencing errors. Alignment of CDR3 sequences to IMGT reference sequences was used to assign V, D and J gene segments. For a sequence to be retained, a match of at least six nucleotides to both a V gene segment and a J gene segment was required. A rearrangement counted as productive if the CDR3 had no stop codons and remained in frame with V and J, and every other rearrangement counted as non-productive. CDR3 was defined according to IMGT convention as the region running from the second conserved V-encoded cysteine to the conserved J-encoded phenylalanine. The earlier analysis of 450 to 750 of the donors excluded any sequence lacking an unambiguous match to a single V gene segment. An earlier analysis of several hundred of the donors called V segments functional above 56.7% productive rearrangements and segregating when the between-donor standard deviation exceeded 5%. To diagnose cytomegalovirus status from the catalog of TCR beta chain sequences, a statistical classification framework was built. A later analysis assigned V and J genes by comparing TCR nucleotide sequences with IMGT/GENE-DB human TR gene sequences. The TCRdist pipeline was used in a later analysis to assign CDR3 sequences and most-parsimonious VDJ recombination scenarios. In a later analysis, each TCR beta chain was defined by its CDR3 amino acid sequence together with its V-gene family, and reads lacking a unique V-gene family were excluded. In a later analysis, 500 to 650 highly shared, low-generation-probability nucleotide sequences were removed to address suspected cross-contamination and a sequencing artifact. A later analysis calculated a clonal expansion index for each public chain from normalized within-repertoire ranks of inferred template counts. In a later analysis, generation probabilities were computed with a VDJ recombination model fitted to out-of-frame rearrangements, and the resulting probabilities were checked against IGoR. In a later analysis, hypergeometric tests were used to score TCR-TCR, TCR-HLA and TCR-CMV co-occurrence, with a repertoire-size bias correction applied to TCR pairs. A later analysis estimated false discovery rates by permuting HLA or CMV assignments 20 times. A later analysis grouped co-occurring TCRs with DBSCAN, adding TCRdist sequence similarity when clustering within HLA-allele-positive subsets. Repertoires with fewer than 30,000 or more than 120,000 public chains, plus five repertoires with anomalous nucleotide sharing, were excluded from co-occurrence clustering. TCRdb took this table from immuneACCESS and kept in-frame rearrangements with V and J called. Such tables lack part of the clones; where checked against another copy, unresolved V genes explain under half of the gap, and the rest is unexplained. The V and J calls and the clone size are those of that table, but D and trimming were determined from the DNA. This sample is represented by 35,000 to 45,000 clones; 60% to 70% of them were singletons. The ten largest clones add up to more than 10% of the sample.

The data belong to a study of cytomegalovirus exposure and HLA in healthy donors (dated by TCRdb to 2017 to 2019). About the full investigation: According to an earlier analysis of around 600 of the donors, about 170 million T cells yielded roughly 110 million unique TCR beta sequences and about 280 Gb of sequence data. Roughly 300 gigabases of sequencing data and roughly 80 million unique TCR sequences made up an early release that covered roughly 670 HLA-typed donors. Of the roughly 400 genotyped donors, 65% to 90% were placed in the genetic ancestry cluster associated with self-reported Caucasian donors. The aim of the study was to test whether cataloging public T cell receptors could identify signatures of past pathogen exposure. The study profiled the T cell repertoires of about 720 subjects by immunosequencing and related them to cytomegalovirus serostatus. Besides the first cohort of roughly 640 subjects, a separate validation cohort made up of 95 to 150 different subjects was used. To predict cytomegalovirus infection status, the study combined high-throughput TCR immunosequencing, statistical association of individual TCRs with disease status, and machine learning. In a later analysis, previously published TCR beta repertoires from several hundred donors were re-analyzed and high-resolution HLA genotyping was added so that TCR occurrence patterns could be studied. Rather than drawing on any new phenotypic data, the later analysis identified candidate immune exposures from TCR beta sequences and the way those sequences occurred across donors. An earlier analysis of 587 of the donors used high-throughput TCR beta sequencing to judge whether each TCR beta V gene segment behaved as functional or pseudogenic. Alongside the repertoire data, information on donor age, sex, ethnicity and CMV serostatus was compiled. A later genetic analysis took genome-wide SNP genotypes for about 55% of the roughly 700 donors and used that subset as a discovery cohort. All discovery cohort repertoires had been generated on a single sequencing platform. HLA typing included class I and class II loci at four-digit resolution. The number of donors typed differed by locus, with 629-630 for A, B, C, DRB1 and DQB1, approximately 500 for DQA1, 600 to 610 for DPA1, and 450 to 480 for DPB1. Five DR-DQ haplotypes were treated as single units for association and clustering because of strong linkage in the cohort. Among under 450 genotyped donors of the cohort, an average of approximately 250,000 unique TCR beta nucleotide sequences were sequenced per donor, approximately 20% of them non-productive. General findings and caveats noted by the study authors: Assigning TCR associations to individual alleles was difficult when HLA alleles, especially DR and DQ, strongly co-occurred. According to a later analysis, parvovirus B19, influenza, CMV and Epstein-Barr virus appeared linked to several top co-occurrence clusters. A few of the identified cytomegalovirus-associated TCR beta chains were confirmed in vitro to be specific for cytomegalovirus antigens. A cluster of highly shared sequence variants was judged likely to represent a technical artifact of the sequencing pipeline. An association between a missense DCLRE1C variant and V-gene and J-gene trimming of TCR beta chains was found in a later genetic analysis and replicated in an independent cohort. The cohort was sequenced for TCR beta chains only, and without alpha or paired-chain data the features that could be detected were limited. In both the original and validation cohorts, the classifier was reported to diagnose cytomegalovirus status with high specificity and sensitivity. Compared with equally common non-associated chains, HLA-associated TCR beta chains in a later analysis were more clonally expanded and had lower generation probabilities. The 87-base-pair reads could not distinguish some IMGT-functional V segments, including TRBV6-2 and TRBV6-3, so those segments were excluded. According to a later analysis, TCR association rates differed among HLA loci, with DRB1 alleles showing the most associated TCRs and HLA-C alleles showing the fewest. A further reported finding was that TCR beta sequences accurately predicted the HLA-A and HLA-B alleles for most subjects in the first cohort. The only immune exposure information available for the cohort was CMV serostatus. In the study, 150 to 200 TCR beta chains were listed as associated with cytomegalovirus. Correlated functional status among segregating V segments might be attributable to linkage disequilibrium, but an unknown experimental factor could not be ruled out. In an earlier analysis of roughly 500 of the donors, most TCR beta V segments appeared in productive rearrangements about 90% or about 30% of the time, broadly matching IMGT annotations. Most TCR sequences were seen in very few donors, while some public TCRs were found in many individuals. In a later analysis, 15,000 to 20,000 TCR beta sequences were associated with specific HLA alleles at a false discovery rate of 0.05. In a later analysis, most CMV-associated TCR beta chains were found to appear HLA-restricted, with HLA associations seemingly driven largely by CMV exposure. The authors suggested that the approach could potentially be generalized to other disease states and immunological phenotypes. Presence/absence analyses assumed roughly uniform sequencing depth across donors, an assumption that may not hold. Because HLA typing was unavailable for some donors at each locus, only the typed subset was used in association tests. The earlier analysis of approximately 590 of the donors excluded roughly 17 rarely observed V segments, including chromosome 9 orphons, because counts were too low. A later genetic analysis reported fewer N-insertions in productive TCRs among donors in an Asian-associated ancestry cluster than the roughly 620-donor mean.

In total, approximately 610 healthy bone marrow donors made up the cohort. At the time of sampling, all cohort members were nominally healthy, though unrecorded immune exposures were likely present. The donor tested CMV seropositive, placing the donor among the 310 or so seropositive members of the cohort. Each donor provided a peripheral blood sample, and peripheral blood mononuclear cells were used for TCR beta sequencing. Genomic DNA was extracted from the blood cell samples with the Qiagen DNeasy Blood Extraction Kit. The germline V end is reduced by 0 bases and the J end by 10 bases; junction bases left unmatched: 1. The CDR3 contains 12 residues, cysteine and phenylalanine counted. The sequence is cut down to CDR3 DNA, 36 bases in frame from base 1. CDR1 SGDLS and CDR2 YYNGEE are derived from the germline V gene.

The clonotype originates from a man aged 55-75 years in good health and CMV-seropositive. Sequences were obtained from PBMCs. In this chain, TRBV9 is recombined with TRBJ2-1; 7 of the junction bases match TRBD1. The DNA sequence reads TGTGCCAGCAGCGTAGCACAGGGGGAGCAGTTCTTC. Translated, this gives CASSVAQGEQFF. Supplemented by the reference TRBV9 and TRBJ2-1 proteins around the CDR3, the complete variable domain is DSGVTQTPKHLITATGQRVTLRCSPRSGDLSVYWYQQSLDQGLQFLIQYYNGEERAKGNILERFSAQQFPDLHSELNLSSLELGDSALYFCASSVAQGEQFFGPGTRLTVL.